This T cell receptor (beta chain) was observed in a study of response to subunit inactivated influenza vaccine (dated by TCRdb to about 2018). Study-wide context: The study used deep quantitative T cell receptor repertoire profiling to track responses to a trivalent subunit inactivated influenza vaccine.

Per the germline V gene, SGHRS is the CDR1 and YFSETQ is the CDR2. There are 17 amino acids in the CDR3, from cysteine to phenylalanine inclusive. Kept here is only the CDR3 DNA, which spans 51 bases and is read in frame from base 1. V trim: 0 bases; J trim: 2 bases; unmatched bases: 5. What the time point label conveys for this sample: around 47 days after influenza vaccine administration. Concerning this clonotype: It has no known antigen specificity. Base qualities are not recorded, but no much larger clone differs from it by a single base.

Libraries were made using RT-PCR. The instrument given in TCRdb is Illumina HiSeq 2500. TCRdb redid the processing of the public reads, applying fastp at Q25 and MiXCR, and retained in-frame beta chains. Every entry covers one CDR3 protein and lists the most common genes and DNA from its rows. Counted in this sample were hundreds of thousands of distinct CDR3 sequences; approximately 13% of them appeared once. About an eighth of the sample belongs to the ten largest clones. Broad study findings and their caveats: The authors suggested that each seasonal influenza vaccination may recruit only a limited number of new T cells.

The chain joins TRBV5-1 to TRBJ2-3; TRBD2 agrees with 11 junctional bases. Here the sequenced sample was PBMCs from blood, taken about 40 days after vaccination. The TCR was taken from a man aged 50 or older who received an inactivated influenza vaccine. Donor details come from another sample of the same person, matched by shared clones. The DNA is as follows: TGCGCCAGCAGCTTGGAAGGGACTAGCGGCTTCACAGATACGCAGTATTTT. The encoded protein is CASSLEGTSGFTDTQYF.